Presented here are 17 T cell receptor beta chains from one specimen sequenced in a study of CD8+ T cells in alopecia areata. Extracted from the samples, RNA was reverse transcribed into cDNA to serve as the sequencing template. The table came from immunoSEQ multiplex PCR; TCRdb's copy has only in-frame clones and leaves some out. The sample has more than 150,000 clones; around 58% are singletons. The treatment is: oral pan-JAK inhibitor, 5-10 mg twice daily. Source: CD8+ T cells sorted from blood, taken at week 24, from a patient treated with tofacitinib. These receptors were taken from a human donor with alopecia areata.

CDR3 in amino acids: CASSPYTGELFF. In DNA form, the CDR3 reads TGTGCCAGCAGCCCCTACACCGGGGAGCTGTTTTTT. This sequence joins TRBV4-2 and TRBJ2-2; the D is unclear. Germline CDR1 LGHNA, CDR2 YNFKEQ. Trimming removed 4 bases at V and 3 bases at J, with 3 bases between. The CDR3 loop spans 12 amino acids.

The V and J genes are TRBV29-1 and TRBJ2-7, with 14 bases aligning to TRBD2. The CDR3 totals 14 residues. V was clipped by 7 bases and J by 5 bases; unmatched bases: 7. CDR1 is SQVTM, CDR2 ANQGSEA, per germline. The CDR3 loop is CSGKTSGGADEQYF. In DNA form, the CDR3 reads TGCAGCGGGAAGACTAGCGGGGGGGCCGACGAGCAGTACTTC.

The genes are TRBV20-1 and TRBJ1-2; D not resolved. CDR1 is DFQATT and CDR2 is SNEGSKA in the germline V gene (reference sequence). CDR3 size: 11 residues. Trimming took 3 bases from V and 8 from J, leaving 10 bases between them. The CDR3 nucleotides are TGCAGTGCTAGTGAGCTGGGGGGCTACACCTTC. Amino acid sequence: CSASELGGYTF.

This clone was seen a handful of times. J is TRBJ2-5 and V is TRBV23-1; the D is unclear. TRBV23-1 is identified as an open reading frame with a role that is uncertain. V was clipped by 7 bases and J by 5 bases, with 20 bases between them. The CDR3 contains 15 residues. In DNA, the CDR3 is TGCGCCAGCATACTAAGTCGTCCAGTCCAGGAGACCCAGTACTTC. It translates to CASILSRPVQETQYF.

The V gene is TRBV4-1, the J gene TRBJ1-5; D perhaps matches TRBD1 (5 bases). V was clipped by 1 base and J by 1 base, with 14 bases between them. Germline V gives CDR1 MGHRA, CDR2 YSYEKL. The CDR3 sequence is 17 residues long. The CDR3 is CASSQVPGERSNQPQHF. DNA for the CDR3: TGCGCCAGCAGCCAAGTCCCGGGGGAAAGAAGCAATCAGCCCCAGCATTTT.

The chain employs TRBV11-2 and TRBJ1-2; 9 bases map to TRBD1. V lost 4 bases to trimming and J lost 4 bases; unmatched junction nucleotides: 10. The CDR3 spans 16 residues. The germline gives CDR1 SGHAT, CDR2 FQNNGV. The chain's CDR3 is CASSSPRTGEGYGYTF. The CDR3 DNA follows: TGTGCCAGCAGCTCCCCCCGGACAGGGGAGGGCTATGGCTACACCTTC.

This clone was recorded only once. The V call is TRBV19, the J call TRBJ2-1, with a weak D call TRBD1 (6 bases). The V gene's germline CDR1 is LNHDA and CDR2 SQIVND (reference sequence). This CDR3 contains 14 residues. Trimming shortened V by 4 bases and J by 3 bases, and 10 bases separated the two germline ends. CDR3 amino acids: CASSNRDFYNEQFF. The CDR3 bases are TGTGCCAGTAGTAACAGGGATTTCTACAATGAGCAGTTCTTC. The full variable domain, in which reference TRBV19 and TRBJ2-1 provide the parts outside the CDR3, is DGGITQSPKYLFRKEGQNVTLSCEQNLNHDAMYWYRQDPGQGLRLIYYSQIVNDFQKGDIAEGYSVSREKKESFPLTVTSAQKNPTAFYLCASSNRDFYNEQFFGPGTRLTVL.

V and J are TRBV5-6 and TRBJ1-1; 9 bases line up with TRBD1. This CDR3 contains 13 residues. J gave up 5 bases and V 3 bases, and 2 bases lay outside the gene matches. Per the germline V gene, CDR1 is SGHDT and CDR2 is YYEEEE. The CDR3 loop reads CASSWGQGTEAFF. CDR3 sequence (DNA): TGTGCCAGCAGCTGGGGACAGGGAACTGAAGCTTTCTTT.

In its sample, this clone was seen a few times. CDR3 amino acids: CASSPRDRGPAAFF. CDR3 bases: TGTGCCAGCTCACCAAGGGACAGGGGGCCGGCAGCTTTCTTT. The chain uses TRBV18 and TRBJ1-1; 12 bases are shared with TRBD1. The V gene's germline CDR1 is KGHSH and CDR2 LQKENI. This CDR3 is built from 14 residues. J lost 10 bases, V lost 2 bases, and 5 bases had no gene match.

The CDR3 sequence: CASSLGPGYGYTF. The CDR3 DNA reads TGTGCCAGCAGCTTAGGCCCGGGCTATGGCTACACCTTC. The chain employs TRBV7-9 and TRBJ1-2; D uncertain. V lost 1 base and J 4 bases, leaving 7 bases between the germline ends. The germline gives CDR1 SEHNR, CDR2 FQNEAQ (reference sequence). CDR3 length: 13 residues.

The chain couples TRBV7-9 to TRBJ1-5; tentatively, D is TRBD1 (5 bases). The germline V and J ends were trimmed by 6 bases and 7 bases, with 19 bases remaining between them. CDR1 and CDR2 from the germline V gene are SEHNR and FQNEAQ (reference sequence). The CDR3 contains 15 residues. CDR3 coding DNA: TGTGCCAGCAGTCACCCCAACAGGATCGGACAGCCCCAGCATTTT. Translating it yields CASSHPNRIGQPQHF.

This clone was counted only a few times. The chain recombines TRBV27 with TRBJ2-2; D unresolved. CDR1 is MNHEY and CDR2 is SMNVEV in the germline V gene (reference sequence). Trimming removed 2 bases at V and 6 bases at J, with 16 bases between. This CDR3 contains 16 residues. The CDR3 loop is CASSLRAGDHPGELFF. CDR3 in DNA: TGTGCCAGCAGTTTAAGGGCCGGCGACCATCCCGGGGAGCTGTTTTTT.

The chain uses TRBV27 and TRBJ2-7; 9 bases match TRBD1. The V and J ends lost 6 bases and 0 bases, in that order; junction bases with no gene match: 6. The length of the CDR3 is 15 residues. From germline, CDR1 is MNHEY and CDR2 SMNVEV (reference sequence). This CDR3 is CASSYRGQSSYEQYF. CDR3 bases: TGTGCCAGCAGCTACAGGGGGCAAAGCTCCTACGAGCAGTACTTC.

The chain couples TRBV13 to TRBJ2-1; perhaps D is TRBD1 or TRBD2 (5 bases each). The germline V and J ends were trimmed by 4 bases and 0 bases, with 19 bases remaining between them. Germline loops: CDR1 PRHDT, CDR2 FYEKMQ (reference sequence). The CDR3 runs 18 residues. The CDR3 nucleotides are TGTGCCAGCAGCTCCCGGGGCGAGGGTTCTAGCTCCTACAATGAGCAGTTCTTC. Translating it yields CASSSRGEGSSSYNEQFF.

This sequence joins TRBV5-1 and TRBJ2-3, with 7 positions matching TRBD1. The germline V gene has CDR1 SGHRS and CDR2 YFSETQ. With V trimmed by 0 bases and J by 1 base, 2 bases remained unmatched. The CDR3 is 15 residues long. The CDR3 here is CASSLGQGGTDTQYF. The CDR3, as DNA: TGCGCCAGCAGCTTGGGGCAGGGGGGCACAGATACGCAGTATTTT.

Comments on this clone: This sample includes further DNA sequences coding for the same CDR3. This rearrangement joins TRBV2 to TRBJ1-1, with D possibly being TRBD1 (6 bases). The CDR3 totals 11 residues. Germline values: CDR1 SNHLY, CDR2 FYNNEI. V was shortened by 7 bases and J by 8 bases, with 11 bases between the two germline ends. For the CDR3, the DNA is TGTGCCAGCATGGGGGCGCGGGAAGCTTTCTTT. Amino acids: CASMGAREAFF.

V is TRBV9 and J is TRBJ2-1, with 8 bases identical to TRBD2. Germline CDR1 is SGDLS and CDR2 is YYNGEE. The CDR3 covers 15 residues. V shed 6 bases and J 10 bases; nucleotides not matched to a gene: 15. CDR3 coding DNA: TGTGCCAGCATGGGGGGACTAGGCAACCCGGTCGAGCAGTTCTTC. Its translation is CASMGGLGNPVEQFF.